This T cell receptor (beta chain) was profiled in a study of blood T cells in healthy people across ages. CDR3 length: 15 residues. Trimming removed 5 bases from V and 4 bases from J; junction bases left unmatched: 8. Germline V CDR1 and CDR2: LGHDT, YNNKEL (reference sequence). PCR was performed a second time for about 7 to 12 cycles using a sample-barcoded 5' primer and a J-beta primer mix. All cDNA molecules were each tagged by a template-switch adaptor with 12 random nucleotides. TCRdb ran MiXCR on the 5' RACE reads and lists one entry per CDR3 protein. In the table there are approximately 2,000,000 distinct CDR3 sequences, 35% to 50% of which are singletons. Russia was home to the donors, healthy Caucasian individuals aged 6 to 90.

Sequenced material: blood. The chain links TRBV3-1 to TRBJ1-5; 7 nucleotides line up with TRBD1. The sequence derives from a human donor in good health. The CDR3 region is CASSKGPQGNQPQHF. The CDR3 DNA sequence: TGTGCCAGCAGCAAAGGGCCACAGGGGAATCAGCCCCAGCATTTT.